These T cell receptor beta chains were read from a single sample in a study of blood T cell repertoires in COVID-19. The protocol was immunoSEQ multiplex PCR, while the TCRdb copy is restricted to in-frame clones and leaves out a portion. The sample shows some 240,000 clones, over 75% of them seen only once. Sequenced sample: peripheral blood. The receptors were gathered from a human donor in a cohort sampled during active COVID-19. CDR3s include the opening cysteine and the closing phenylalanine or tryptophan. Size tells how often a clone was seen (once, few, many) or the class of an expanded clone, and some rows leave it out.

J,V,size,CDR3
TRBJ1-6,TRBV6-5,many,CASSTSSYNSPLHF
TRBJ2-3,TRBV5-8,-,CASSFGLAGTDTQYF
TRBJ2-7,TRBV28,-,CASSLGGLAGRAYEQYF
TRBJ1-1,TRBV29-1,-,CSVQEDSLQRAFF
TRBJ1-3,TRBV19,few,CASSDSSGNTIYF
TRBJ1-6,TRBV29-1,-,CSVEVPGQGNSPLHF
TRBJ2-7,TRBV10-2,many,CASSRRPGLAGKYEQYF
TRBJ2-1,TRBV6-6,-,CASRAGDYNEQFF
TRBJ1-2,TRBV4-2,-,CASSPGTGDATRYGYTF
TRBJ1-2,TRBV19,-,CASSLQTTINYGYTF
TRBJ1-5,TRBV2,-,CASSLRTGGYQPQHF
TRBJ2-5,TRBV27,-,CASRNSGQYQETQYF